Shown below are 24 T cell receptor beta chains from a single sample sequenced in a study of cytomegalovirus exposure and HLA in healthy donors. The PCR ran on 60 Vbeta and 13 Jbeta primers. Only in-frame clones appear in the TCRdb table, and some are missing; sequencing was by immunoSEQ multiplex PCR. Here the sample spans 80,000 or so clones, roughly 70% being singletons. The sequencing sample was made of PBMCs. These receptors were taken from a man aged 55 to 69 in good health and CMV-seropositive.

This chain joins TRBV5-4 and TRBJ2-7; 9 bases are a match to TRBD2. Germline CDR1 reads SGHNT; CDR2 reads YYREEE (reference sequence). There are 19 residues in the CDR3. With V trimmed by 3 bases and J by 0 bases, 16 bases remained unmatched. The CDR3 spells CASSSGGGSGGIFSYEQYF. The CDR3 nucleotides read TGTGCCAGCAGCTCTGGGGGGGGTAGCGGGGGTATTTTCTCCTACGAGCAGTACTTC.

On this clone: The junction does not match germline at one end; this may be a read error. V usage is TRBV7-7 and J usage is TRBJ2-1; 8 positions agree with TRBD2. This CDR3 has 14 amino acids. Germline CDR1 and CDR2: SSHAT and FNYEAQ (reference sequence). The CDR3 nucleotides are TGTGCTAGCAGTTTGGGGACTAGTACCAATGAGCAGTTCTTC. Translating gives CASSLGTSTNEQFF.

This clone was seen a few times. The chain combines TRBV21-1 with TRBJ2-7; the listed D gene, TRBD2, was not tested against the DNA. TRBV21-1 is classified as a pseudogene. The length of the CDR3 is 19 residues. The CDR3 DNA reads as TGTGCCAGCAGCAACCCCCTGTTGCCCCTGGGAGTAAATGGCTACGAGCAGTACTTC. Amino acids: CASSNPLLPLGVNGYEQYF.

The chain employs TRBV9 and TRBJ2-7; D may be TRBD1 (6 bases). With 0 bases removed from V and 2 bases from J, the gap between germline ends came to 9 bases. This CDR3 is 14 amino acids long. Germline V lookup: CDR1 SGDLS, CDR2 YYNGEE. As DNA, the CDR3 is TGTGCCAGCAGCGTAGGTAGGGGGACCTACGAGCAGTACTTC. As protein: CASSVGRGTYEQYF.

The V gene is TRBV6-5, the J gene TRBJ1-1, with D maybe TRBD1 (5 bases). The CDR3 spans 13 residues. Deletions cut 5 bases from V and 8 bases from J, with 15 bases between. Germline V gene lookup returns CDR1 MNHEY and CDR2 SVGAGI. CDR3 sequence (DNA): TGTGCCAGCAGTCGCCGGGGGAAGCCCGAAGCTTTCTTT. Protein sequence: CASSRRGKPEAFF.

The count of this clone is one. The V call is TRBV6-1, the J call TRBJ2-7; TRBD1 matches 8 bases. CDR3 length: 15 amino acids. The germline V gene encodes CDR1 MNHNS and CDR2 SASEGT. V shed 5 bases and J 4 bases; nucleotides not matched to a gene: 10. This CDR3 is CASSPQKGQEYEQYF. The CDR3 DNA sequence: TGTGCCAGCAGTCCTCAAAAGGGACAGGAGTACGAGCAGTACTTC.

The V gene is TRBV9, the J gene TRBJ2-3; 10 nucleotides match TRBD2. This CDR3 has 18 residues. Unmatched junction bases numbered 9, after V lost 2 bases and J lost 0 bases. The germline V gene encodes CDR1 SGDLS and CDR2 YYNGEE. The CDR3 is CASSVLAGVGASTDTQYF. DNA of the CDR3: TGTGCCAGCAGCGTTCTAGCGGGAGTGGGGGCTAGCACAGATACGCAGTATTTT.

This sequence joins TRBV27 and TRBJ1-5; 7 bases map to TRBD1. The CDR3 covers 16 residues. Germline CDR1 and CDR2: MNHEY and SMNVEV (reference sequence). The trim removed 4 bases at V and 2 bases at J, leaving 8 bases unmatched. In nucleotides, the CDR3 is TGTGCCAGCAGTTCACGACAGGGTGGCGGCAATCAGCCCCAGCATTTT. This sequence encodes CASSSRQGGGNQPQHF.

The genes are TRBV30 and TRBJ1-2, with D maybe TRBD1 (5 bases). The CDR3 runs to 15 residues. V lost 2 bases, J lost 4 bases, and 17 bases lay in between. Germline CDR1 reads GTSNPN; CDR2 reads SVGIG (reference sequence). CDR3 protein: CAWSPGRGKGYGYTF. Written as DNA, the CDR3 is TGTGCCTGGAGTCCAGGGAGGGGCAAGGGCTATGGCTACACCTTC.

The chain has TRBV4-2 and TRBJ2-3, with D perhaps TRBD1 (5 bases). The CDR3 has 16 amino acids. CDR1 is LGHNA and CDR2 is YNFKEQ in the germline V gene. The V end lost 1 base, the J end lost 1 base, and 12 bases lay between the germline ends. The CDR3 region is CASSQGGIGGTDTQYF. CDR3 DNA sequence: TGTGCCAGCAGCCAAGGTGGGATAGGGGGCACAGATACGCAGTATTTT.

The J gene is TRBJ2-7, the V gene TRBV4-1; D is perhaps TRBD2 (5 bases). CDR3 length equals 14 residues. The germline V gene has CDR1 MGHRA and CDR2 YSYEKL. Deletions cut 6 bases from V and 4 bases from J, with 16 bases between. Here the CDR3 DNA reads TGCGCCAGCAGTCCCCTCCTCGGGGTGTACGAGCAGTACTTC. Translated, it gives CASSPLLGVYEQYF.

V is TRBV7-2 and J is TRBJ1-1; D not certain. The CDR3 spans 14 residues. Germline lookup yields CDR1 SGHTA and CDR2 FQGNSA. V was pared by 0 bases and J by 5 bases, with 10 bases between. This CDR3 reads CASSLARSETEAFF. CDR3 nucleotide sequence: TGTGCCAGCAGCTTAGCGCGGTCGGAGACTGAAGCTTTCTTT.

The chain employs TRBV7-3 and TRBJ2-1; 13 bases agree with TRBD2. This CDR3 region has 16 residues. Germline values: CDR1 SGHTA, CDR2 FQGTGA. The ends lost 5 bases at V and 9 bases at J; junction bases unmatched: 10. The CDR3 loop reads CASSQGLAGVRTEQFF. CDR3 DNA sequence: TGTGCCAGCAGCCAAGGACTAGCGGGAGTACGTACTGAGCAGTTCTTC. The full variable domain, rest sourced from reference TRBV7-3 and TRBJ2-1, is GAGVSQTPSNKVTEKGKYVELRCDPISGHTALYWYRQSLGQGPEFLIYFQGTGAADDSGLPNDRFFAVRPEGSVSTLKIQRTERGDSAVYLCASSQGLAGVRTEQFFGPGTRLTVL.

The CDR3 DNA reads as TGTGCCAGCACTAGCGGGGGCCCAGGGGAGACCCAGTACTTC. It translates to CASTSGGPGETQYF. The chain employs TRBV6-4 and TRBJ2-5; TRBD2 matches at 10 bases. This CDR3 spans 14 amino acids. CDR1 is MRHNA and CDR2 is SNTAGT in the germline V gene. The V gene end was trimmed by 7 bases and the J gene end by 5 bases; junction bases not matched to a gene: 7.

This rearrangement joins TRBV11-2 to TRBJ2-7, with 9 bases aligning to TRBD2. The V segment lost 5 bases and the J segment 7 bases; nucleotides outside the gene matches: 15. The CDR3 contains 16 residues. Germline values: CDR1 SGHAT, CDR2 FQNNGV. The chain's CDR3 is CASSPRGSGSPGEQYF. In nucleotides, the CDR3 is TGTGCCAGCAGCCCCCGGGGTAGCGGGAGCCCTGGGGAGCAGTACTTC.

The sample holds a few counts of this clone. V and J are TRBV7-8 and TRBJ2-1; 8 bases align to TRBD2. After removal of 3 bases from V and 5 bases from J, the junction contained 9 bases not matched to a gene. CDR3 size: 16 residues. Germline values: CDR1 SGHVS, CDR2 FQNEAQ. This CDR3 reads CASSFLAGLPNNEQFF. CDR3 sequence (DNA): TGTGCCAGCAGCTTCTTAGCGGGACTACCCAACAATGAGCAGTTCTTC.

This clone occurred a few times. This chain connects TRBV27 to TRBJ2-1; TRBD2 agrees at 9 bases. V trimming: 0 bases; J trimming: 13 bases; junction bases outside the gene matches: 10. The CDR3 is made up of 15 amino acids. Germline CDR1 reads MNHEY; CDR2 reads SMNVEV (reference sequence). The CDR3 DNA is TGTGCCAGCAGTTTATCATTTGGGGGACTAGCCTCCCAGTTCTTC. Protein product: CASSLSFGGLASQFF.

This clone was observed a handful of times. J is TRBJ1-1 and V is TRBV29-1; D gene unclear. CDR3 length: 13 amino acids. The V and J ends lost 5 bases and 0 bases respectively, with 10 bases between them. From germline, CDR1 is SQVTM and CDR2 ANQGSEA. The CDR3 loop reads CSVWEGLNTEAFF. CDR3 bases: TGCAGCGTTTGGGAGGGCTTGAACACTGAAGCTTTCTTT.

This rearrangement joins TRBV4-1 to TRBJ1-2; D unresolved. Trimming pared 2 bases from V and 4 bases from J, leaving 11 bases between. Germline V gives CDR1 MGHRA, CDR2 YSYEKL. The CDR3 contains 14 residues. The CDR3 spells CASSQFGEGYGYTF. Here the CDR3 DNA reads TGCGCCAGCAGCCAATTCGGGGAGGGCTATGGCTACACCTTC.

About this clone itself: The junction departs from germline at one end; a sequencing error may be responsible. V usage is TRBV4-1 and J usage is TRBJ2-7, with 7 positions matching TRBD2. This CDR3 spans 15 amino acids. From germline, CDR1 is MGHRA and CDR2 YSYEKL. CDR3 residues: CASSQGGSFSHEQYF. CDR3 sequence (DNA): TGCGCCAGCAGCCAAGGCGGGAGCTTCTCCCACGAGCAGTACTTC.

This chain uses TRBV6-5 with TRBJ1-1; D is unresolved. The CDR3 is 12 amino acids. Per germline, CDR1 MNHEY and CDR2 SVGAGI. V shed 6 bases and J shed 4 bases, with 9 bases lying between them. This chain's CDR3 is CASSPGSTEAFF. The DNA of the CDR3 is TGTGCCAGCAGCCCGGGGAGCACTGAAGCTTTCTTT.

The chain combines TRBV5-1 with TRBJ1-1, with D perhaps TRBD1 (6 bases). The germline gives CDR1 SGHRS, CDR2 YFSETQ. Trimming cost V 1 base and J 8 bases, with 12 bases left between them. The CDR3 consists of 13 residues. CDR3 nucleotides: TGCGCCAGCAGCTTGAAACAGGGTGGGGAAGCTTTCTTT. It encodes CASSLKQGGEAFF. Full variable domain (rest looked up from reference TRBV5-1 and TRBJ1-1): KAGVTQTPRYLIKTRGQQVTLSCSPISGHRSVSWYQQTPGQGLQFLFEYFSETQRNKGNFPGRFSGRQFSNSRSEMNVSTLELGDSALYLCASSLKQGGEAFFGQGTRLTVV.

The CDR3 DNA reads as TGTGCCAGCAGCTTAAGCCTAGCCACCTACGAGCAGTACTTC. Translating gives CASSLSLATYEQYF. V and J are TRBV11-2 and TRBJ2-7; D might be TRBD2 (5 bases). V was trimmed by 2 bases and J by 2 bases, leaving 10 bases between them. The CDR3 totals 14 residues. CDR1 and CDR2 (germline): SGHAT, FQNNGV.

V is TRBV5-1 and J is TRBJ1-3; D may be TRBD1 (5 bases). V shed 4 bases and J shed 8 bases, with 19 bases lying between them. The CDR3 is made up of 15 amino acids. Germline CDR1 SGHRS, CDR2 YFSETQ. The CDR3, as DNA: TGCGCCAGCAGCGGTGCTCCCGCCGGGGGGTACACCATATATTTT. It codes for CASSGAPAGGYTIYF.